This TCR beta chain comes out of a study of T cell changes during pregnancy in multiple sclerosis. Generated by immunoSEQ multiplex PCR, the TCRdb table keeps only in-frame clones and is missing some. This sample has some 100,000 clones, with about 92% found just once. CDR1 is MNHNY, CDR2 SVGAGI, per germline (reference sequence). With V trimmed by 5 bases and J by 2 bases, 3 bases remained unmatched. This CDR3 contains 14 residues. The sequencing here drew on peripheral blood, taken in the second trimester of pregnancy. J is TRBJ1-2 and V is TRBV6-6, with 9 bases lining up with TRBD1. This sequence originates from a female donor with multiple sclerosis, enrolled in a pregnancy study. The CDR3 loop reads CASSQQGANYGYTF. The CDR3 region has the DNA TGTGCCAGCAGTCAACAGGGGGCCAACTATGGCTACACCTTC.